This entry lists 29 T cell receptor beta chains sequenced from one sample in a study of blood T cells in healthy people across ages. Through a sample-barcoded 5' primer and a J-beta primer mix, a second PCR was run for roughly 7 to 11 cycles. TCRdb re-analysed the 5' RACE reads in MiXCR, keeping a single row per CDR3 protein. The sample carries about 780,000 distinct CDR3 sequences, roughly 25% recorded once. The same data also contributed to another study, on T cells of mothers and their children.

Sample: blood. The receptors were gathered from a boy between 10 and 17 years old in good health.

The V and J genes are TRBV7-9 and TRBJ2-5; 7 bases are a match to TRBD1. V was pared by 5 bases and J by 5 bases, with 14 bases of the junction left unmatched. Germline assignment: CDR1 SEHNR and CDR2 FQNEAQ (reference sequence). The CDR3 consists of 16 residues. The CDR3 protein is CASSNSNRGAVETQYF. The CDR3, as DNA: TGTGCCAGCAGCAACTCTAACAGGGGCGCTGTGGAGACCCAGTACTTC.

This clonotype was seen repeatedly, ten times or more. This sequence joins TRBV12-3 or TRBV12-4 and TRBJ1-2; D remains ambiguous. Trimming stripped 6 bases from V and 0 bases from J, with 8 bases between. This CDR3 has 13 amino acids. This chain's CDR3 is CASSLQTNYGYTF. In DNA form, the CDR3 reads TGTGCCAGCAGCCTACAAACTAACTATGGCTACACCTTC.

In DNA form, the CDR3 reads TGTGCCAGCAGCAACGACAGGGCTCTAAGCTCCTATAATTCACCCCTCCACTTT. Its protein is CASSNDRALSSYNSPLHF. The chain employs TRBV21-1 and TRBJ1-6; TRBD1 is the table's D call, not checked against the DNA. TRBV21-1 is deemed a pseudogene. This CDR3 comprises 18 residues.

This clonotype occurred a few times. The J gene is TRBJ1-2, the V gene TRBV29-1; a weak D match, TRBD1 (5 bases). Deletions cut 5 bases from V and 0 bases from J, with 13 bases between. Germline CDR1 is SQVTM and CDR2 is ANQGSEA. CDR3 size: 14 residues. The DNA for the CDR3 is TGCAGCGTTTTGGGTCAGGGACCTAACTATGGCTACACCTTC. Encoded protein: CSVLGQGPNYGYTF.

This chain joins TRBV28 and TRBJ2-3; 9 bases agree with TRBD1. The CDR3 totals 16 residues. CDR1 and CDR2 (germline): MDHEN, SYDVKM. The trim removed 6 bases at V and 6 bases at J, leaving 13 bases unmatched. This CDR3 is CASRAPRDREVDTQYF. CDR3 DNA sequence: TGTGCCAGCAGGGCACCCCGGGACAGGGAAGTCGATACGCAGTATTTT. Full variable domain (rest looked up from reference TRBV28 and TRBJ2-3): DVKVTQSSRYLVKRTGEKVFLECVQDMDHENMFWYRQDPGLGLRLIYFSYDVKMKEKGDIPEGYSVSREKKERFSLILESASTNQTSMYLCASRAPRDREVDTQYFGPGTRLTVL.

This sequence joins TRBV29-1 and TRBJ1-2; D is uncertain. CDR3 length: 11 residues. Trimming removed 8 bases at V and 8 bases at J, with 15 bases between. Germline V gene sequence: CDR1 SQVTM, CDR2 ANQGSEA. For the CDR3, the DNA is TGCAGCTCCCTCGTGCCGGGAGGCTACACCTTC. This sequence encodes CSSLVPGGYTF.

CDR3 protein: CASSFPDRGNWSRNTIYF. The CDR3 coding sequence is TGTGCCAGCAGCTTCCCGGACAGGGGGAATTGGTCTAGAAACACCATATATTTT. The genes are TRBV7-3 and TRBJ1-3; TRBD1 matches 10 bases. V lost 3 bases, J lost 5 bases, and 13 bases stayed unmatched. The CDR3 is 18 residues long. CDR1 and CDR2 from the germline V gene are SGHTA and FQGTGA. Supplemented by reference TRBV7-3 and TRBJ1-3, the full variable domain reads GAGVSQTPSNKVTEKGKYVELRCDPISGHTALYWYRQSLGQGPEFLIYFQGTGAADDSGLPNDRFFAVRPEGSVSTLKIQRTERGDSAVYLCASSFPDRGNWSRNTIYFGEGSWLTVV.

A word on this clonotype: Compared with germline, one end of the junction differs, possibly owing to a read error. The CDR3 loop is CASSEGIRNYGNTF. CDR3 DNA sequence: TGTGCCAGCAGTGAAGGGATTCGAAACTATGGCAACACCTTC. The J gene is TRBJ1-2, the V gene TRBV2; D unclear. The CDR3 contains 14 residues. CDR1 SNHLY and CDR2 FYNNEI come from the germline V gene.

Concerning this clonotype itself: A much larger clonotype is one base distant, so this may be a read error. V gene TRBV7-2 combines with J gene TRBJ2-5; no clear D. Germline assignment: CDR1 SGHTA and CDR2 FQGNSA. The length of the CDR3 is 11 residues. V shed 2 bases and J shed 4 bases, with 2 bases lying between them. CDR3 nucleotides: TGTGCCAGCAGCTTACCAGAGACCCAGTACTTC. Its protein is CASSLPETQYF.

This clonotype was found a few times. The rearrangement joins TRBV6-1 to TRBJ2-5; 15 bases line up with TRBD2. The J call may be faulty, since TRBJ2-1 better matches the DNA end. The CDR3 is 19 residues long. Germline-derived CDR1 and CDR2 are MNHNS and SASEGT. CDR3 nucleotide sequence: TGTGCCAGCAGTGAAGCCGGACTAGCGGGGGGGACCCTTTACAATGAGCAGTTCTTC. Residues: CASSEAGLAGGTLYNEQFF.

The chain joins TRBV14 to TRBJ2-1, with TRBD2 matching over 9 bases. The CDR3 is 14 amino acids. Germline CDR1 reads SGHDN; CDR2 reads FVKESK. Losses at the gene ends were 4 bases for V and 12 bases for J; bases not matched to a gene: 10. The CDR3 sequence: CASSLSGGTGRQFF. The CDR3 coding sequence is TGTGCCAGCAGCCTTAGCGGGGGTACGGGAAGGCAGTTCTTC.

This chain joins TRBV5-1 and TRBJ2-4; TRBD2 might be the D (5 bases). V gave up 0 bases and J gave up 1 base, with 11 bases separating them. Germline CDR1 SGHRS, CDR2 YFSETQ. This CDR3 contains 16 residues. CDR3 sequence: CASSLGTLGAKNIQYF. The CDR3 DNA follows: TGCGCCAGCAGCTTGGGGACTCTCGGGGCCAAAAACATTCAGTACTTC.

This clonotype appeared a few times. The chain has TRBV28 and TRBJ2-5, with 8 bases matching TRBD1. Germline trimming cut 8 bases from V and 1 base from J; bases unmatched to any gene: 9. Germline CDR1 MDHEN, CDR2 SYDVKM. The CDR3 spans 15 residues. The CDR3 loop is CASGSSGQGQETQYF. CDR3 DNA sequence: TGTGCCAGCGGCTCCAGCGGACAGGGCCAAGAGACCCAGTACTTC.

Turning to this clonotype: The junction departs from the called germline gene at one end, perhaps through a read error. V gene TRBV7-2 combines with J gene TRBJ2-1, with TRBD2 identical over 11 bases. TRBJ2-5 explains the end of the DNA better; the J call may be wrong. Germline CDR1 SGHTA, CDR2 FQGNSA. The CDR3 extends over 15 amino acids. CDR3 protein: CVSSLVAGGPETQYF. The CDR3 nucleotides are TGTGTCAGCAGCTTAGTAGCGGGGGGGCCAGAGACCCAGTACTTC.

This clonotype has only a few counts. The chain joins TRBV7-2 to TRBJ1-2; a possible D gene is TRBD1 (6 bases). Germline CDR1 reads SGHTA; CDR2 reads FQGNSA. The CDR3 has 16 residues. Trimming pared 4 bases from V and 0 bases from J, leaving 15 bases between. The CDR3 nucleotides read TGTGCCAGCAGCTCGACAGGACAGTCCTCTAACTATGGCTACACCTTC. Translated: CASSSTGQSSNYGYTF.

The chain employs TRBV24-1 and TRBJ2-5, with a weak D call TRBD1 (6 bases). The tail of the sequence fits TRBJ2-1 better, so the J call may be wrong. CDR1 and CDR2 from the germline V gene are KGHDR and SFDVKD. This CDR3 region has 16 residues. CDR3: CATSTAGQIEYNEQFF. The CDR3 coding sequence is TGTGCCACCAGTACCGCCGGACAGATCGAATACAATGAGCAGTTCTTC.

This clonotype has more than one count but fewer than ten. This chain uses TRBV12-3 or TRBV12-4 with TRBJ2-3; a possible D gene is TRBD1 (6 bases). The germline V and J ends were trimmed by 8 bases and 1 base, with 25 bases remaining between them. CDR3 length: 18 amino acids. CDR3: CASAYLPGGSGGTDTQYF. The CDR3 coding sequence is TGTGCCAGCGCTTACTTGCCTGGGGGCTCCGGTGGCACAGATACGCAGTATTTT.

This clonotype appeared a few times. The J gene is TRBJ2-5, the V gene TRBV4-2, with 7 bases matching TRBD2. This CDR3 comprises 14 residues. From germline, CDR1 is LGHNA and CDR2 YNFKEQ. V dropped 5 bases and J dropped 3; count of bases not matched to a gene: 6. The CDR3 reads CASSYGAGEETQYF. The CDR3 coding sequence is TGTGCCAGCAGCTATGGGGCGGGGGAAGAGACCCAGTACTTC.

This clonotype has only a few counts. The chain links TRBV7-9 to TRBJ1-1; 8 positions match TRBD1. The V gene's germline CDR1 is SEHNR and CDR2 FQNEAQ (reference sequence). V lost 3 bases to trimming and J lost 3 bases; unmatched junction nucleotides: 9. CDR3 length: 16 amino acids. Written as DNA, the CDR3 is TGTGCCAGCAGCTTCACAGGGGGGGGATCCGACACTGAAGCTTTCTTT. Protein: CASSFTGGGSDTEAFF.

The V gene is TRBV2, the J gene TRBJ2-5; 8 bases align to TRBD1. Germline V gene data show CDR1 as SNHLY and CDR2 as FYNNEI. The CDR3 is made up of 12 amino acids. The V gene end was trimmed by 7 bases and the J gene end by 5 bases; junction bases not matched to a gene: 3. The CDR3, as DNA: TGTGCCAGCACGGACAGGGTGGAGACCCAGTACTTC. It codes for CASTDRVETQYF.

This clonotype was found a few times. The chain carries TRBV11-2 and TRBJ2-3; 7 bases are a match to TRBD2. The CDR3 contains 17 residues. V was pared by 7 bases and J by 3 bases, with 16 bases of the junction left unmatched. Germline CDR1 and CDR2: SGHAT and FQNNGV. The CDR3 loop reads CASKTRAGSGGTDTQYF. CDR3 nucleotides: TGTGCCAGCAAGACCCGAGCGGGGAGTGGTGGAACAGATACGCAGTATTTT.

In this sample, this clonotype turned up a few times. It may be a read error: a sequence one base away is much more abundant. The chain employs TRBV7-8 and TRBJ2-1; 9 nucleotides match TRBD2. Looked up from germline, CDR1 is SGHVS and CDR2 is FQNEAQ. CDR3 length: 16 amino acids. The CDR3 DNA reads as TGTGCCAGCAGCTTAGAGGCTAGCGGGAATAACAATAAGCAGTTCTTC. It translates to CASSLEASGNNNKQFF.

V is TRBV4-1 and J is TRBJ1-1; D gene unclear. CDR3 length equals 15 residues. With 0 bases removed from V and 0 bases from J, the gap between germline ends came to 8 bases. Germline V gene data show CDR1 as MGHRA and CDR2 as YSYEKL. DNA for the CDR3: TGCGCCAGCAGCCAAGATAGGAACATGAACACTGAAGCTTTCTTT. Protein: CASSQDRNMNTEAFF.

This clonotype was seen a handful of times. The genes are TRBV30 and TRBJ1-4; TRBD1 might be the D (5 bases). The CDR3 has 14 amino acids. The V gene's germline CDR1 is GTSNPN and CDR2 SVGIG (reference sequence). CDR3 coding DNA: TGTGTCGGGACCTTTCCGAACAATAATGAAAAACTGTTTTTT. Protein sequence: CVGTFPNNNEKLFF.

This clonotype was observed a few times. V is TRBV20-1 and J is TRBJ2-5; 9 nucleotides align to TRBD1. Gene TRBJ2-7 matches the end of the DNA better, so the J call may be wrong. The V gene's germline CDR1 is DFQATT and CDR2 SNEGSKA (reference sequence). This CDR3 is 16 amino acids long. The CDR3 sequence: CSARSSGQGFSYEQYF. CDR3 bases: TGCAGTGCTAGATCATCGGGACAGGGCTTCTCCTACGAGCAGTACTTC.

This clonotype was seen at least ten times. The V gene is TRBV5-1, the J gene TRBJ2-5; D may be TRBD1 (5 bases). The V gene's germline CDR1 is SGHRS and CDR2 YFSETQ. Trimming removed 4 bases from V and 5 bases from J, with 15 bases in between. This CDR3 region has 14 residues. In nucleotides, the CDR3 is TGCGCCAGCAGCCTAGACAGTTCCCGGGAGACCCAGTACTTC. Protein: CASSLDSSRETQYF.

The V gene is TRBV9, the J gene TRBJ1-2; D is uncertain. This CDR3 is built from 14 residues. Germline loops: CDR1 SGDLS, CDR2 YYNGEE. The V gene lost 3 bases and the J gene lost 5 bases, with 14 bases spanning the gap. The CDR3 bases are TGTGCCAGCAGCGCATTAGCGGGGTATTATGGCTACACCTTC. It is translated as CASSALAGYYGYTF.

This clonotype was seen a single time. The CDR3, as DNA: TGTGCCAGCAGCTTTCCCTACGGACTAGCGGGGGGCACCGGGGAGCTGTTTTTT. Protein: CASSFPYGLAGGTGELFF. The rearrangement links TRBV5-8 to TRBJ2-2; 14 bases are a match to TRBD2. In germline, CDR1 is SGHTS, CDR2 YDEGEE. CDR3 length: 18 amino acids. The ends lost 2 bases at V and 4 bases at J; junction bases unmatched: 7.

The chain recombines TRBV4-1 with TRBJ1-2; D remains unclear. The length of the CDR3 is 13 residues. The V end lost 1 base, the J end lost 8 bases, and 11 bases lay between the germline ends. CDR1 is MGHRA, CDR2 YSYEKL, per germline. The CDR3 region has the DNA TGCGCCAGCAGCCAAGTCTTGTCTAGCGGCTACACCTTC. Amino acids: CASSQVLSSGYTF.